These 26 T cell receptor beta chains were sequenced from one sample in a study of blood T cell repertoires in COVID-19. The method was immunoSEQ multiplex PCR; TCRdb's version includes in-frame clones alone and lacks a portion of them. The repertoire includes approximately 240,000 clones, 75% to 95% of them detected once, and 1.5% to 2% sits in the top ten. What was sequenced was PBMCs or T cells enriched from blood (not recorded which). All receptors derive from a woman between 18 and 29 years old who had recovered from COVID-19.

This clone has a single count. The V call is TRBV2, the J call TRBJ1-5; D call uncertain. Trimming cost V 4 bases and J 5 bases, with 12 bases left between them. The CDR3 contains 14 residues. The V gene's germline CDR1 is SNHLY and CDR2 FYNNEI. This CDR3 reads CASSVRTPDQPQHF. The DNA of the CDR3 is TGTGCCAGCAGTGTTCGTACACCCGATCAGCCCCAGCATTTT. The full variable domain, its missing parts supplied by reference TRBV2 and TRBJ1-5, is EPEVTQTPSHQVTQMGQEVILRCVPISNHLYFYWYRQILGQKVEFLVSFYNNEISEKSEIFDDQFSVERPDGSNFTLKIRSTKLEDSAMYFCASSVRTPDQPQHFGDGTRLSIL.

This chain joins TRBV4-3 and TRBJ1-2, with TRBD1 as a possible D gene (6 bases). Per germline, CDR1 LGHNA and CDR2 YSLEER. The CDR3 contains 15 residues. V was shortened by 0 bases and J by 4 bases, with 12 bases between the two germline ends. CDR3 sequence reads: CASSQEPVQGYGYTF. In DNA form, the CDR3 reads TGCGCCAGCAGCCAAGAGCCTGTACAGGGCTATGGCTACACCTTC.

This clone was seen just once. The genes are TRBV19 and TRBJ2-5, with 7 bases identical to TRBD2. The germline V gene has CDR1 LNHDA and CDR2 SQIVND (reference sequence). The CDR3 has 15 residues. With 5 bases clipped from V and 5 bases from J, the junction kept 11 bases outside the gene matches. CDR3 bases: TGTGCCAGTAGTCCGTCTAGCGGTTGGGGGGAGACCCAGTACTTC. It codes for CASSPSSGWGETQYF.

Details on this clone: Relative to the germline gene, one junction end is altered; a read error may explain this. The V gene is TRBV12-3 or TRBV12-4, the J gene TRBJ2-7; a possible D gene is TRBD1 (6 bases). This CDR3 is built from 11 residues. The chain's CDR3 is CASSLRTGIDF. In nucleotides, the CDR3 is TGTGCCAGCAGTTTACGAACAGGGATTGACTTC.

This rearrangement joins TRBV7-2 to TRBJ1-1; D is perhaps TRBD1 (5 bases). Germline V gene data show CDR1 as SGHTA and CDR2 as FQGNSA. V lost 5 bases and J lost 3, with 10 bases in between. The CDR3 has 13 amino acids. The CDR3 sequence: CASSAGGYTEAFF. In nucleotides, the CDR3 is TGTGCCAGCAGCGCCGGGGGATACACTGAAGCTTTCTTT.

The chain employs TRBV7-3 and TRBJ1-1; 8 bases map to TRBD1. This CDR3 comprises 13 residues. J lost 5 bases, V lost 2 bases, and 1 base had no gene match. Germline loops: CDR1 SGHTA, CDR2 FQGTGA. The chain's CDR3 is CASSLQGATEAFF. The CDR3 DNA reads TGTGCCAGCAGCTTACAGGGGGCAACTGAAGCTTTCTTT.

V and J are TRBV5-4 and TRBJ2-4, with 10 nucleotides matching TRBD2. Trimming cost V 4 bases and J 0 bases; bases outside gene matches: 4. Per the germline V gene, CDR1 is SGHNT and CDR2 is YYREEE (reference sequence). The CDR3 has 16 residues. CDR3 DNA: TGTGCCAGCAGCCCAAGGACTAGCGGAGCCAAAAACATTCAGTACTTC. It is translated as CASSPRTSGAKNIQYF.

The chain is built from TRBV27 and TRBJ1-2; 9 nucleotides match TRBD1. Trimming removed 5 bases from V and 7 bases from J; junction bases left unmatched: 5. This CDR3 is built from 13 residues. CDR1 is MNHEY and CDR2 is SMNVEV in the germline V gene (reference sequence). In DNA form, the CDR3 reads TGTGCCAGCAGTAGAGACAGGGGGGGTGGCTACACCTTC. Residues: CASSRDRGGGYTF.

The chain has TRBV27 and TRBJ2-1, with a tentative D call TRBD1 (6 bases). The CDR3 is 16 residues long. V was pared by 5 bases and J by 1 base, with 15 bases between. From germline, CDR1 is MNHEY and CDR2 SMNVEV (reference sequence). In DNA form, the CDR3 reads TGTGCCAGCAGTCCTCCCGTAGGGGGTTCCTACAATGAGCAGTTCTTC. This translates into CASSPPVGGSYNEQFF.

J is TRBJ1-1 and V is TRBV16, with D possibly TRBD1 on 6 matching bases. This CDR3 contains 17 residues. V was pared by 4 bases and J by 0 bases, with 18 bases between. Germline CDR1 reads KGHSY; CDR2 reads FQNENV. CDR3 bases: TGTGCCAGCAGCCTTCGTATGGACAGCCACATGAACACTGAAGCTTTCTTT. Translating it yields CASSLRMDSHMNTEAFF.

The chain joins TRBV19 to TRBJ1-2, with 11 bases fitting TRBD1. This CDR3 is 14 amino acids long. The J segment lost 8 bases and the V segment lost 6 bases, leaving 8 bases of the junction unmatched. Germline V gene sequence: CDR1 LNHDA, CDR2 SQIVND (reference sequence). This CDR3 is CASSAGQGVTGYTF. The CDR3, as DNA: TGTGCCAGTAGCGCGGGACAGGGGGTGACGGGCTACACCTTC.

The rearrangement joins TRBV7-6 to TRBJ2-1; TRBD2 matches at 10 bases. Germline CDR1 reads SGHVS; CDR2 reads FNYEAQ. The CDR3 is 17 amino acids. Trimming removed 1 base from V and 7 bases from J; junction bases left unmatched: 10. In DNA form, the CDR3 reads TGTGCCAGCAGCTTAGAAATCCGGACTAGCGGTAAGAATGAGCAGTTCTTC. Its protein product is CASSLEIRTSGKNEQFF.

The chain is built from TRBV5-1 and TRBJ2-7, with D perhaps matching TRBD1 (6 bases). CDR1 and CDR2 (germline): SGHRS, YFSETQ. V lost 3 bases and J lost 0, with 13 bases in between. The CDR3 runs 15 residues. CDR3 sequence (DNA): TGCGCCAGCAGCTCACAGGGAACGACCTCCTACGAGCAGTACTTC. Translating it yields CASSSQGTTSYEQYF.

The V gene is TRBV4-3, the J gene TRBJ2-5; TRBD1 matches at 7 bases. V was pared by 1 base and J by 3 bases, with 8 bases of the junction left unmatched. This CDR3 region has 16 residues. Germline CDR1 LGHNA, CDR2 YSLEER. The CDR3 sequence is CASSQGDRAAEETQYF. Written as DNA, the CDR3 is TGCGCCAGCAGCCAAGGTGACAGGGCCGCGGAAGAGACCCAGTACTTC.

Only a few counts were recorded for this clone. The J gene is TRBJ2-2, the V gene TRBV5-4; 8 bases are a match to TRBD2. Germline-derived CDR1 and CDR2 are SGHNT and YYREEE (reference sequence). This CDR3 contains 16 residues. Unmatched junction bases numbered 10, after V lost 3 bases and J lost 6 bases. The CDR3 bases are TGTGCCAGCAGCTCCAGCCGAGCGGGAGTCTCCGGGGAGCTGTTTTTT. This codes for CASSSSRAGVSGELFF.

This clone was picked up one time. The chain has TRBV7-6 and TRBJ2-2, with D maybe TRBD2 (6 bases). The CDR3 sequence is 15 residues long. V lost 6 bases and J 6 bases, leaving 17 bases between the germline ends. The V gene's germline CDR1 is SGHVS and CDR2 FNYEAQ. The CDR3 coding sequence is TGTGCCAGCAGGCCCCGGGGGACCGCGGCCGGGGAGCTGTTTTTT. Translation gives CASRPRGTAAGELFF.

Only one count was recorded for this clone. The chain combines TRBV2 with TRBJ2-2; D unclear. CDR1 is SNHLY and CDR2 is FYNNEI in the germline V gene. V was shortened by 3 bases and J by 3 bases, with 11 bases between the two germline ends. This CDR3 comprises 15 residues. The CDR3 DNA sequence: TGTGCCAGCAGTGAGGTTCGGCAGGACACCGGGGAGCTGTTTTTT. The encoded protein is CASSEVRQDTGELFF. The full variable domain, rest sourced from reference TRBV2 and TRBJ2-2, is EPEVTQTPSHQVTQMGQEVILRCVPISNHLYFYWYRQILGQKVEFLVSFYNNEISEKSEIFDDQFSVERPDGSNFTLKIRSTKLEDSAMYFCASSEVRQDTGELFFGEGSRLTVL.

This chain links TRBV19 with TRBJ1-1; TRBD1 matches 7 bases. This CDR3 spans 13 amino acids. Germline CDR1 and CDR2: LNHDA and SQIVND (reference sequence). V trimming: 6 bases; J trimming: 3 bases; junction bases outside the gene matches: 4. CDR3 sequence (DNA): TGTGCCAGTAGCGCGACAGGGTACACTGAAGCTTTCTTT. It yields the protein CASSATGYTEAFF.

The chain uses TRBV7-2 and TRBJ2-1; 9 bases match TRBD2. Trimming took 1 base from V and 7 from J; bases not matched to a gene: 8. This CDR3 has 16 residues. Germline CDR1 reads SGHTA; CDR2 reads FQGNSA. The CDR3 DNA is TGTGCCAGCAGCTTAGGCGGGGGGGCCCGTAGGAATGAGCAGTTCTTC. Amino acid sequence: CASSLGGGARRNEQFF.

The V and J genes are TRBV12-3 or TRBV12-4 and TRBJ1-4; D is uncertain. V lost 0 bases and J 7 bases, leaving 6 bases between the germline ends. This CDR3 is built from 13 residues. In nucleotides, the CDR3 is TGTGCCAGCAGTTTAGCGTCCGGTGAAAAACTGTTTTTT. It is translated as CASSLASGEKLFF.

The chain is built from TRBV7-9 and TRBJ1-1; TRBD1 matches at 8 bases. The CDR3 extends over 18 amino acids. J lost 3 bases, V lost 1 base, and 13 bases had no gene match. CDR1 and CDR2 from the germline V gene are SEHNR and FQNEAQ (reference sequence). The CDR3: CASSLGPRGPVRYTEAFF. The CDR3, as DNA: TGTGCCAGCAGCTTAGGGCCCAGGGGGCCGGTTAGGTACACTGAAGCTTTCTTT.

This clone was observed once. The rearrangement uses TRBV5-5 and TRBJ1-1, with 9 bases aligning to TRBD1. The CDR3 has 15 residues. V dropped 4 bases and J dropped 0; count of bases not matched to a gene: 4. The germline V gene encodes CDR1 SGHKS and CDR2 YYEKEE (reference sequence). The CDR3 coding sequence is TGTGCCAGCAGCCACGGGACAGGGTTGAACACTGAAGCTTTCTTT. Protein: CASSHGTGLNTEAFF.

The chain links TRBV11-1 to TRBJ2-3; TRBD1 matches at 10 bases. The CDR3 contains 15 residues. Germline lookup yields CDR1 SGHAT and CDR2 FQDESV (reference sequence). The V and J ends lost 4 bases and 5 bases, in that order; junction bases with no gene match: 6. This CDR3 reads CASSSTGQGRDTQYF. Written as DNA, the CDR3 is TGTGCCAGCAGCTCTACGGGACAGGGGAGAGATACGCAGTATTTT.

J is TRBJ1-1 and V is TRBV29-1, with D hard to call. The CDR3 spans 13 residues. Germline V CDR1 and CDR2: SQVTM, ANQGSEA. V lost 7 bases, J lost 4 bases, and 16 bases lay in between. CDR3 residues: CSGYGLEVTEAFF. The CDR3 coding sequence is TGCAGCGGATACGGACTAGAAGTCACTGAAGCTTTCTTT. The full variable domain, in which reference TRBV29-1 and TRBJ1-1 provide the parts outside the CDR3, is SAVISQKPSRDICQRGTSLTIQCQVDSQVTMMFWYRQQPGQSLTLIATANQGSEATYESGFVIDKFPISRPNLTFSTLTVSNMSPEDSSIYLCSGYGLEVTEAFFGQGTRLTVV.

The V and J genes are TRBV10-3 and TRBJ2-1, with 7 bases fitting TRBD2. CDR1 is ENHRY, CDR2 SYGVKD, per germline. This CDR3 comprises 12 residues. In DNA form, the CDR3 reads TGTGCGGCGGGAGCCGTAGGCAATGAGCAGTTCTTC. Its protein is CAAGAVGNEQFF.

The gene calls are TRBV29-1 and TRBJ1-2, with 7 bases fitting TRBD1. V lost 2 bases to trimming and J lost 4 bases; unmatched junction nucleotides: 4. The CDR3 is made up of 13 amino acids. In germline, CDR1 is SQVTM, CDR2 ANQGSEA. CDR3: CSVENRDSYGYTF. CDR3 in DNA: TGCAGCGTTGAAAACCGGGACAGCTATGGCTACACCTTC.